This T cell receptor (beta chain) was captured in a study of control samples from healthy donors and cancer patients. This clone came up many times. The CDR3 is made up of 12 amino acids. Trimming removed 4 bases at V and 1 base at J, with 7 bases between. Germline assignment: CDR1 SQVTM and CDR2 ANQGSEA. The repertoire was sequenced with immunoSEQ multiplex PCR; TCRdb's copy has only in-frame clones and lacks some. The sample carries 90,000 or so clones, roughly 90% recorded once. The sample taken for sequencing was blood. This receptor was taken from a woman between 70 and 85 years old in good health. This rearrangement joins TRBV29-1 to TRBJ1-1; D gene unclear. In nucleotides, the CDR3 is TGCAGCGTTGCCAGATCGAACACTGAAGCTTTCTTT. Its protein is CSVARSNTEAFF.